The 30 T cell receptor beta chains given below trace back to one sample, sequenced in a study of regulatory T cells in long-lasting Graves disease. CDR3 regions were amplified by Arm-PCR using iRepertoire HTBI primers to build TCR beta libraries. MiXCR was run by TCRdb on the multiplex PCR reads, yielding one entry per CDR3 protein. The table shows roughly 560,000 distinct CDR3 sequences, with roughly a sixth occurring only once. Stated time point: newly diagnosed GD, antithyroid drugs for less than 3 months. Extracted RNA from PBMCs served as the source of the TCR library. The same data also went into a second study, on T cells in Graves' hyperthyroidism and ophthalmopathy.

This sample comprised peripheral blood mononuclear cells (PBMCs), obtained at new diagnosis, from a patient treated with antithyroid drugs. The receptor set was obtained from a woman aged 35-65 years with Graves disease.

This clonotype was counted ten times or more. The genes are TRBV5-1 and TRBJ2-3, with D uncertain. CDR3 size: 14 residues. CDR1 SGHRS and CDR2 YFSETQ come from the germline V gene. Between the trimmed V and J ends, which lost 4 bases and 0 bases, there was a span of 9 bases. The DNA for the CDR3 is TGCGCCAGCAGCCAATTTTCTAGCACAGATACGCAGTATTTT. As protein: CASSQFSSTDTQYF.

This clonotype was picked up many times. The V call is TRBV11-2, the J call TRBJ2-3; no clear D gene. The V and J ends lost 5 bases and 0 bases respectively, with 12 bases between them. There are 15 residues in the CDR3. Looked up from germline, CDR1 is SGHAT and CDR2 is FQNNGV. The CDR3 DNA sequence: TGTGCCAGCAGCCCAAACCCCTATAGCACAGATACGCAGTATTTT. This gives the protein CASSPNPYSTDTQYF.

This clonotype was found a few times. The chain is built from TRBV28 and TRBJ2-7; TRBD2 aligns across 10 bases. Germline V gives CDR1 MDHEN, CDR2 SYDVKM. With 3 bases clipped from V and 2 bases from J, the junction kept 7 bases outside the gene matches. The CDR3 totals 16 residues. The CDR3 coding sequence is TGTGCCAGCAGTTTTACACTAGCGGGGCTAACCTACGAGCAGTACTTC. Its protein is CASSFTLAGLTYEQYF.

Ten or more counts support this clonotype. The J gene is TRBJ1-2, the V gene TRBV30, with a possible D match to TRBD1 (6 bases). The V end was cut by 5 bases, the J end by 2 bases, with 6 bases between. The CDR3 consists of 11 residues. Germline CDR1 and CDR2: GTSNPN and SVGIG (reference sequence). The CDR3 region has the DNA TGTGCCTGGGACAGGAACTATGGCTACACCTTC. This encodes CAWDRNYGYTF.

This clonotype was detected only a few times. The chain is built from TRBV19 and TRBJ1-5; possibly TRBD1 for D (5 bases). CDR1 and CDR2 from the germline V gene are LNHDA and SQIVND (reference sequence). The CDR3 has 13 residues. Trimming cost V 1 base and J 9 bases, with 10 bases left between them. The CDR3 nucleotides are TGTGCCAGTAGTATAGGTCAGGGTCTGCCCCAGCATTTT. It specifies CASSIGQGLPQHF.

This clonotype was seen at least ten times. The chain combines TRBV6-1 with TRBJ2-5, with 12 positions matching TRBD2. V was pared by 6 bases and J by 2 bases, with 13 bases of the junction left unmatched. Germline CDR1 MNHNS, CDR2 SASEGT. This CDR3 region has 18 residues. The CDR3 bases are TGTGCCAGCAGCCGAAGGAGGAGGACTAGCGGGGCTCAAGAGACCCAGTACTTC. This sequence encodes CASSRRRRTSGAQETQYF.

At least ten counts were recorded for this clonotype. This chain links TRBV28 with TRBJ1-4; 7 nucleotides align to TRBD1. The CDR3 is 13 amino acids. Germline CDR1 and CDR2: MDHEN and SYDVKM. The V gene end was trimmed by 10 bases and the J gene end by 6 bases; junction bases not matched to a gene: 8. Here the CDR3 reads CAIEGGGDEKLFF. The CDR3 nucleotides read TGTGCCATCGAAGGGGGCGGAGATGAAAAACTGTTTTTT.

At least ten counts were recorded for this clonotype. This chain connects TRBV3-1 to TRBJ1-6; D is uncertain. Germline CDR1 and CDR2: LGHDT and YNNKEL (reference sequence). The CDR3 is 11 amino acids. The V and J ends lost 0 bases and 18 bases respectively, with 9 bases between them. CDR3 nucleotides: TGTGCCAGCAGCCAAGACTCACGCCACCACTTT. Residues: CASSQDSRHHF.

This clonotype was recorded many times. The V call is TRBV28, the J call TRBJ2-1, with 13 bases that match TRBD2. V lost 7 bases and J lost 9; bases outside the gene matches: 6. In germline, CDR1 is MDHEN, CDR2 SYDVKM. The CDR3 runs to 14 residues. As DNA, the CDR3 is TGTGCCAGCACGACTAGCGGGGGGAAGGTTGAGCAGTTCTTC. Encoded protein: CASTTSGGKVEQFF. Based on the CDR3 plus reference TRBV28 and TRBJ2-1, the full variable domain is DVKVTQSSRYLVKRTGEKVFLECVQDMDHENMFWYRQDPGLGLRLIYFSYDVKMKEKGDIPEGYSVSREKKERFSLILESASTNQTSMYLCASTTSGGKVEQFFGPGTRLTVL.

In this sample, this clonotype turned up a few times. V usage is TRBV30 and J usage is TRBJ2-1; D is uncertain. V lost 4 bases, J lost 8 bases, and 6 bases lay in between. In germline, CDR1 is GTSNPN, CDR2 SVGIG (reference sequence). There are 10 residues in the CDR3. The CDR3 sequence: CAWMGHEQFF. DNA for the CDR3: TGTGCCTGGATGGGTCATGAGCAGTTCTTC.

This clonotype was picked up a small number of times. The J gene is TRBJ2-3, the V gene TRBV29-1; D remains unclear. Germline CDR1 reads SQVTM; CDR2 reads ANQGSEA. The CDR3 has 10 residues. Trimming removed 4 bases from V and 4 bases from J, with 3 bases in between. The CDR3 region has the DNA TGCAGCGTTGTCTCAGATACGCAGTATTTT. Encoded protein: CSVVSDTQYF.

This sequence joins TRBV20-1 and TRBJ1-5; perhaps TRBD1 as D (5 bases). Germline V gives CDR1 DFQATT, CDR2 SNEGSKA (reference sequence). This CDR3 has 14 amino acids. Trimming took off 1 base at V and 4 bases at J, with 11 bases between the two ends. The CDR3 spells CSARAGLRNQPQHF. The DNA for the CDR3 is TGCAGTGCTAGAGCGGGACTGAGAAATCAGCCCCAGCATTTT.

Many counts were recorded for this clonotype. The chain is built from TRBV29-1 and TRBJ2-3; TRBD1 matches at 12 bases. The CDR3 runs to 14 residues. Germline V gives CDR1 SQVTM, CDR2 ANQGSEA. V gave up 3 bases and J gave up 5 bases; unmatched junction bases: 3. CDR3 DNA sequence: TGCAGCGTTGAGGGACAGGGGGCCCGAGATACGCAGTATTTT. It specifies CSVEGQGARDTQYF.

V gene TRBV9 combines with J gene TRBJ1-3; TRBD1 might be the D (5 bases). Germline V gene sequence: CDR1 SGDLS, CDR2 YYNGEE. V dropped 2 bases and J dropped 0 bases, with 12 bases sitting between them. The CDR3 sequence is 16 residues long. The CDR3 DNA follows: TGTGCCAGCAGCGTTACAGGTTCCTTCTCTGGAAACACCATATATTTT. Translated, it gives CASSVTGSFSGNTIYF.

This clonotype has ten or more counts. An end of the junction differs from the germline gene, which may be a read error. The genes are TRBV5-1 and TRBJ1-1; D is unclear. The CDR3 covers 14 residues. Germline V gene data show CDR1 as SGHRS and CDR2 as YFSETQ. The CDR3 nucleotides read TGTGCCAGCAGTTCCCCCCCGGAGAACACTGAAGCTTTCTTT. The encoded protein is CASSSPPENTEAFF.

This sequence joins TRBV2 and TRBJ2-1; 9 bases agree with TRBD2. J was trimmed by 4 bases and V by 8 bases; bases with no gene match: 12. CDR3 size: 16 residues. Germline V CDR1 and CDR2: SNHLY, FYNNEI. As DNA, the CDR3 is TGTGCCAGCGTTAAGGGGAGCGGGGGGCTTTACAATGAGCAGTTCTTC. It specifies CASVKGSGGLYNEQFF.

This clonotype was seen many times. V gene TRBV20-1 combines with J gene TRBJ2-1, with 16 bases lining up with TRBD2. V was pared by 5 bases and J by 7 bases, with 2 bases of the junction left unmatched. The CDR3 is 14 residues long. Germline assignment: CDR1 DFQATT and CDR2 SNEGSKA (reference sequence). This chain's CDR3 is CSAGGLAGGNEQFF. The CDR3 bases are TGCAGTGCTGGGGGACTAGCGGGGGGGAATGAGCAGTTCTTC.

J is TRBJ2-7 and V is TRBV7-8; D is unclear. This CDR3 has 15 residues. Germline CDR1 SGHVS, CDR2 FQNEAQ. The V end was cut by 1 base, the J end by 2 bases, with 12 bases between. CDR3 amino acids: CASSLDAAVAYEQYF. DNA for the CDR3: TGTGCCAGCAGCTTAGATGCAGCCGTGGCCTACGAGCAGTACTTC.

As regards this clonotype: This clone may be a read error of a much larger clone one base away. J is TRBJ1-2 and V is TRBV12-3 or TRBV12-4; D gene uncertain. The ends were cut back, 4 bases at V and 5 bases at J, with 14 bases in the middle. The CDR3 covers 14 residues. The CDR3 DNA follows: TGTGCCAGCAGTTCAACCCTAGGAAAATATGGCTACACCTTC. This gives the protein CASSSTLGKYGYTF.

This clonotype was detected many times. The V gene is TRBV20-1, the J gene TRBJ2-3, with D perhaps TRBD1 (5 bases). V lost 0 bases and J lost 4, with 20 bases in between. Germline CDR1 and CDR2: DFQATT and SNEGSKA (reference sequence). This CDR3 is 17 amino acids long. CDR3 coding DNA: TGCAGTGCTAGAGATATACAGGCCGAAGGATACTCAGATACGCAGTATTTT. Translation gives CSARDIQAEGYSDTQYF.

In this sample, this clonotype turned up many times. The chain couples TRBV3-1 to TRBJ1-2; perhaps TRBD1 as D (5 bases). Between the trimmed V and J ends, which lost 0 bases and 8 bases, there was a span of 13 bases. CDR1 is LGHDT, CDR2 YNNKEL, per germline (reference sequence). This CDR3 has 14 amino acids. CDR3: CASSQDSVSGGYTF. The CDR3 nucleotides are TGTGCCAGCAGCCAAGACTCGGTATCAGGGGGCTACACCTTC.

This clonotype was seen once. It may be a read error: a sequence one base away is much more abundant. In DNA form, the CDR3 reads TGTGCCAGCGCAAGCCCAGGACGATCTGGAAACGCCATATATTTT. It translates to CASASPGRSGNAIYF. The chain recombines TRBV12-3 or TRBV12-4 with TRBJ1-3; D remains ambiguous. This CDR3 has 15 amino acids.

This clonotype was counted only a few times. V and J are TRBV5-8 and TRBJ1-2; D may be TRBD1 (5 bases). Trimming took 2 bases from V and 8 from J, leaving 13 bases between them. The CDR3 is 13 amino acids. Germline V gene lookup returns CDR1 SGHTS and CDR2 YDEGEE. For the CDR3, the DNA is TGTGCCAGCAGCTTCGGGGCTTTGTACGGCTACACCTTC. This translates into CASSFGALYGYTF.

V usage is TRBV3-1 and J usage is TRBJ1-2, with TRBD1 as a possible D gene (5 bases). Trimming shortened V by 4 bases and J by 5 bases, and 14 bases separated the two germline ends. CDR1 is LGHDT and CDR2 is YNNKEL in the germline V gene (reference sequence). The CDR3 runs 14 residues. The CDR3 DNA sequence: TGTGCCAGCAGCCCACCCCAGGGTATATATGGCTACACCTTC. It codes for CASSPPQGIYGYTF.

In this sample, this clonotype turned up many times. The chain employs TRBV5-6 and TRBJ2-5; D remains ambiguous. CDR1 is SGHDT and CDR2 is YYEEEE in the germline V gene. The CDR3 totals 14 residues. Trimming stripped 0 bases from V and 5 bases from J, with 11 bases between. The CDR3, as DNA: TGTGCCAGCAGCTTGGGTACAGCGCTGGAGACCCAGTACTTC. Residues: CASSLGTALETQYF.

Notes on this clonotype: It may be a read error: a sequence one base away is much more abundant. The chain couples TRBV10-3 to TRBJ2-5; tentatively, D is TRBD1 (5 bases). The length of the CDR3 is 12 residues. The germline V gene has CDR1 ENHRY and CDR2 SYGVKD. CDR3 loop: CAISPTTEAQYF. The CDR3 DNA is TGTGCCATCAGTCCTACGACAGAGGCCCAGTACTTC.

This sequence joins TRBV4-2 and TRBJ1-4, with D perhaps matching TRBD1 (6 bases). Germline CDR1 is LGHNA and CDR2 is YNFKEQ. V was pared by 4 bases and J by 17 bases, with 20 bases between. The CDR3 contains 13 residues. CDR3 in amino acids: CASSRSMDSRSFF. As DNA, the CDR3 is TGTGCCAGCAGCCGCAGCATGGACAGCCGAAGTTTTTTT.

This clonotype was recorded many times. The chain couples TRBV6-1 to TRBJ1-2; 9 nucleotides agree with TRBD1. In germline, CDR1 is MNHNS, CDR2 SASEGT. Trimming removed 4 bases from V and 7 bases from J; junction bases left unmatched: 7. The CDR3 covers 14 residues. CDR3 DNA: TGTGCCAGCAGTGGACAGGGGGTAAAGGCTGGCTACACCTTC. Translating gives CASSGQGVKAGYTF.

V and J are TRBV6-1 and TRBJ2-1, with D possibly called TRBD1 or TRBD2 (5 bases each). Germline assignment: CDR1 MNHNS and CDR2 SASEGT. V lost 7 bases and J 12 bases, leaving 19 bases between the germline ends. The length of the CDR3 is 13 residues. The CDR3 DNA follows: TGTGCCAGCAACCTAGATCCTGGGGGTGGGCAGTTCTTC. This translates into CASNLDPGGGQFF.

This clonotype was counted only a few times. A much larger clone differs from this one at a single base, so this may be a read error. The rearrangement joins TRBV6-1 to TRBJ2-7; 7 nucleotides match TRBD1. Germline V CDR1 and CDR2: MNHNS, SASEGT. The CDR3 has 15 residues. The ends lost 8 bases at V and 1 base at J; junction bases unmatched: 11. CDR3: CASGIGTDGSYEQYF. For the CDR3, the DNA is TGTGCCAGCGGTATAGGGACAGACGGATCCTACGAGCAGTACTTC.